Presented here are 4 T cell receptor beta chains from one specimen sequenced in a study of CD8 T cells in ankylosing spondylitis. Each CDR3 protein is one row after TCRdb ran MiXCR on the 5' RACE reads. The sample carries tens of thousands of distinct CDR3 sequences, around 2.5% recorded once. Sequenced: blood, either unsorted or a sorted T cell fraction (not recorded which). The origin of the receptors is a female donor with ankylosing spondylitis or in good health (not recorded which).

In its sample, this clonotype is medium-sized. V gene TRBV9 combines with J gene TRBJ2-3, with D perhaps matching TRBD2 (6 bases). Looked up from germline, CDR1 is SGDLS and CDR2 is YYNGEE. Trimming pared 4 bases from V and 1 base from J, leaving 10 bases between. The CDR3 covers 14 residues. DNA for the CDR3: TGTGCCAGCAGCCGGGGACTTGGCACAGATACGCAGTATTTT. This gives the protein CASSRGLGTDTQYF.

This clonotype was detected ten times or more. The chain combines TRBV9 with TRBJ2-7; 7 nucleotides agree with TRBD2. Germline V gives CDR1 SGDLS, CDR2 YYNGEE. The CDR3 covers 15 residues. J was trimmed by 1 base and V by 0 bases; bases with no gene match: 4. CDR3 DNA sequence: TGTGCCAGCAGCGTAGGGCTCGGGGGGTCCTACGAGCAGTACTTC. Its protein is CASSVGLGGSYEQYF.

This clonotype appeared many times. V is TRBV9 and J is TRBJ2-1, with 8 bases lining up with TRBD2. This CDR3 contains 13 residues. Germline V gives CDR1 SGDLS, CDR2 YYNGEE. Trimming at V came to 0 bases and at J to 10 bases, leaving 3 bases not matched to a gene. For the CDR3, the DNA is TGTGCCAGCAGCGTAGCCCCTAGCGGGGAGCAGTTCTTC. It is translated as CASSVAPSGEQFF.

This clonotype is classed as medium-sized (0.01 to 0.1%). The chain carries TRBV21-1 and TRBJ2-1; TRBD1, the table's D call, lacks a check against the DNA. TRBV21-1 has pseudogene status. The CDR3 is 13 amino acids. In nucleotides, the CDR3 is TGTGCCAGCCCCCTGGGGAAGGGGAATGAGCAGTTCTTC. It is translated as CASPLGKGNEQFF.